Listed below are T cell receptor beta chains from one sample, sequenced in a study of long-term antiretroviral therapy in people with HIV. Sequenced by immunoSEQ multiplex PCR; TCRdb stores in-frame clones only, minus some. This sample has nearly 20,000 clones; 80% occur once, and the top ten carry around 10%. The sample here was unsorted PBMCs, taken 0.2 years after starting antiretroviral therapy. The receptors here all came from a woman between 35 and 50 years old with HIV. CDR3s include the opening cysteine and the closing phenylalanine or tryptophan. The D gene is left open where the match is weak. Part of the rows lack a size; the others show once, few, many or a class for expanded clones.

d_call: -
j_call: TRBJ1-4
clone_size: -
v_call: TRBV2
cdr3_aa: CASRRGWNEKLFF
cdr3_nt: TGTGCCAGCAGGAGGGGGTGGAATGAAAAACTGTTTTTT

d_call: -
j_call: TRBJ1-1
clone_size: -
v_call: TRBV5-4
cdr3_aa: CASSPDTNLNTEAFF
cdr3_nt: TGTGCCAGCAGCCCGGATACGAACCTGAACACTGAAGCTTTCTTT

d_call: -
j_call: TRBJ2-5
clone_size: -
v_call: TRBV5-1
cdr3_aa: CASSRDGQETQYF
cdr3_nt: TGCGCCAGCAGCAGGGACGGCCAAGAGACCCAGTACTTC

d_call: -
j_call: TRBJ2-6
clone_size: once
v_call: TRBV15
cdr3_aa: CATSRDLGGGANVLTF
cdr3_nt: TGTGCCACCAGCAGAGATTTGGGAGGTGGGGCCAACGTCCTGACTTTC

d_call: TRBD2
j_call: TRBJ2-3
clone_size: -
v_call: TRBV5-4
cdr3_aa: CASTPETGLAGTDTQYF
cdr3_nt: TGTGCCAGCACCCCCGAAACGGGACTAGCGGGCACAGATACGCAGTATTTT

d_call: -
j_call: TRBJ1-1
clone_size: -
v_call: TRBV7-9
cdr3_aa: CASSPPTVNTEAFF
cdr3_nt: TGTGCCAGCAGCCCCCCGACGGTGAACACTGAAGCTTTCTTT

d_call: -
j_call: TRBJ1-1
clone_size: -
v_call: TRBV23-1
cdr3_aa: CASSQGDRGWDTEAFF
cdr3_nt: TGCGCCAGCAGTCAAGGCGATAGGGGATGGGACACTGAAGCTTTCTTT

d_call: -
j_call: TRBJ1-1
clone_size: -
v_call: TRBV6-5
cdr3_aa: CASRPLVGNTEAFF
cdr3_nt: TGTGCCAGCAGACCGCTGGTGGGGAACACTGAAGCTTTCTTT

d_call: -
j_call: TRBJ2-6
clone_size: -
v_call: TRBV7-9
cdr3_aa: CASSLSMWDSNSGANVLTF
cdr3_nt: TGTGCCAGCAGCTTAAGTATGTGGGACTCGAACTCTGGGGCCAACGTCCTGACTTTC

d_call: -
j_call: TRBJ1-1
clone_size: -
v_call: TRBV2
cdr3_aa: CASSEEGNTEAFF
cdr3_nt: TGTGCCAGCAGTGAGGAGGGCAACACTGAAGCTTTCTTT